This T cell receptor (beta chain) was obtained from a study of control samples from healthy donors and cancer patients (dated by TCRdb to about 2020). Receptor amplification or capture employed the immunoSEQ multiplex PCR assay. The table was pulled from immuneACCESS by TCRdb, which kept in-frame rearrangements only. Such tables lose some clones; where checked, under half of the loss comes from unresolved V genes, and the rest has no known cause. The sample data list 170,000 or so clones, and approximately 94% of these were observed just once. Around 1.3% of the sample is held by the ten biggest clonotypes. Inclusive of the bounding cysteine and phenylalanine, the CDR3 is 15 residues long. Left in the record is the CDR3 DNA by itself, 45 bases read in frame from the first base. V and J are truncated by 1 base and 0 bases respectively, leaving an intervening sequence of 9 bases. Based on the germline V gene, the CDR1 and CDR2 sequences are SGHVS and FQNEAQ.

About this clone: The target of this receptor is not known. No base qualities exist here, and no much larger clone lies one base off it.

The TCR was taken from a woman aged 18-29 years in good health. Input material: blood. The chain is encoded by TRBV7-8 joined to TRBJ1-1; the D segment cannot be called with confidence. CDR3 sequence: CASSLVPLMNTEAFF. The DNA sequence reads TGTGCCAGCAGCTTAGTTCCTTTAATGAACACTGAAGCTTTCTTT.